The 32 T cell receptor beta chains listed next were all sequenced from one sample in a study of cytomegalovirus exposure and HLA in healthy donors. PCR involved 60 Vbeta and 13 Jbeta primers. Clones were read by immunoSEQ multiplex PCR, and TCRdb kept only the in-frame ones, dropping some. This sample carries 200,000 or so clones, approximately 78% of them seen once, and the ten largest clones take 2.7%. What was sequenced was PBMCs. The receptors stem from a woman in her thirties or forties in good health and CMV-seronegative.

This clone was picked up a small number of times. The rearrangement joins TRBV10-3 to TRBJ2-7; 7 bases align to TRBD2. The germline V gene encodes CDR1 ENHRY and CDR2 SYGVKD. J gave up 3 bases and V 2 bases, and 1 base lay outside the gene matches. The CDR3 sequence is 13 residues long. CDR3 region: CAISEASGYEQYF. CDR3 DNA: TGTGCCATCAGTGAGGCTAGCGGCTACGAGCAGTACTTC.

The rearrangement uses TRBV10-3 and TRBJ1-1; 7 bases are a match to TRBD1. Germline lookup yields CDR1 ENHRY and CDR2 SYGVKD. V was pared by 1 base and J by 2 bases, with 4 bases of the junction left unmatched. CDR3 length: 15 amino acids. The CDR3 nucleotides are TGTGCCATCAGTGAGTGGGCAGGGGGAAACACTGAAGCTTTCTTT. This translates into CAISEWAGGNTEAFF.

The chain links TRBV19 to TRBJ2-2; D gene ambiguous. The length of the CDR3 is 14 residues. CDR1 is LNHDA and CDR2 is SQIVND in the germline V gene (reference sequence). V was clipped by 6 bases and J by 1 base, with 9 bases between them. CDR3 bases: TGTGCCAGTAGGGCGGCAATGAACACCGGGGAGCTGTTTTTT. Its protein is CASRAAMNTGELFF.

The rearrangement links TRBV10-1 to TRBJ1-1, with a weak D call TRBD1 (5 bases). The germline V gene has CDR1 WNHNN and CDR2 SYGVQD (reference sequence). CDR3 length: 17 residues. V was trimmed by 6 bases and J by 1 base, leaving 21 bases between them. CDR3 region: CASRAEILTASNTEAFF. CDR3 nucleotide sequence: TGCGCCAGCAGGGCCGAAATCCTGACAGCATCGAACACTGAAGCTTTCTTT.

The genes are TRBV5-1 and TRBJ2-1; TRBD1 matches 7 bases. Per germline, CDR1 SGHRS and CDR2 YFSETQ. CDR3 length: 13 amino acids. V dropped 2 bases and J dropped 10; count of bases not matched to a gene: 6. In DNA form, the CDR3 reads TGCGCCAGCAGCTTAGGGACAGAAGTCGAGCAGTTCTTC. This translates into CASSLGTEVEQFF.

The chain's CDR3 is CASSALGQGYEQYF. The CDR3 DNA reads as TGTGCCAGCAGCGCCCTGGGACAGGGCTACGAGCAGTACTTC. V is TRBV5-6 and J is TRBJ2-7, with TRBD1 matching 9 bases. The J segment lost 3 bases and the V segment lost 4 bases, leaving 5 bases of the junction unmatched. The CDR3 runs 14 residues. Looked up from germline, CDR1 is SGHDT and CDR2 is YYEEEE.

As concerns this clone: A read error is likely, as this CDR3 ends without the conserved phenylalanine or tryptophan. The rearrangement links TRBV5-4 to TRBJ1-5, with D uncertain. Trimming cost V 2 bases and J 1 base, with 7 bases left between them. This CDR3 has 14 amino acids. In germline, CDR1 is SGHNT, CDR2 YYREEE (reference sequence). This chain's CDR3 is CASSFLGSNQPQHL. The CDR3 coding sequence is TGTGCCAGCAGCTTCCTTGGGAGCAATCAGCCCCAGCATCTT.

The chain carries TRBV5-4 and TRBJ2-3; D unclear. Germline values: CDR1 SGHNT, CDR2 YYREEE (reference sequence). V was clipped by 0 bases and J by 4 bases, with 9 bases between them. The CDR3 is 14 residues long. Here the CDR3 reads CASSLESLADTQYF. The CDR3 DNA sequence: TGTGCCAGCAGCTTGGAGTCATTAGCAGATACGCAGTATTTT.

This chain connects TRBV28 to TRBJ2-1; D remains unclear. Per the germline V gene, CDR1 is MDHEN and CDR2 is SYDVKM. Trimming took 11 bases from V and 5 from J, leaving 19 bases between them. This CDR3 region has 14 residues. CDR3 protein: CAGRGNQGHNEQFF. In DNA, the CDR3 is TGTGCCGGCCGAGGAAATCAAGGCCACAATGAGCAGTTCTTC.

The table lists this clone with a count of one. The rearrangement uses TRBV27 and TRBJ1-1; 8 nucleotides line up with TRBD1. J was trimmed by 11 bases and V by 8 bases; bases with no gene match: 7. Looked up from germline, CDR1 is MNHEY and CDR2 is SMNVEV (reference sequence). The CDR3 totals 11 residues. CDR3 sequence (DNA): TGTGCCAGCTACTCAAACAGGGGGGCTTTCTTT. Its translation is CASYSNRGAFF.

This clone was seen a single time. This chain uses TRBV27 with TRBJ2-3; D remains ambiguous. The CDR3 is made up of 14 amino acids. The germline CDR1 and CDR2 sequences are MNHEY and SMNVEV (reference sequence). V lost 6 bases and J 4 bases, leaving 14 bases between the germline ends. CDR3 nucleotide sequence: TGTGCCAGCAGCCGTCGCCGACACCCAGATACGCAGTATTTT. This codes for CASSRRRHPDTQYF.

V gene TRBV5-1 combines with J gene TRBJ2-5; 12 bases map to TRBD2. V was pared by 3 bases and J by 2 bases, with 5 bases of the junction left unmatched. The CDR3 has 16 residues. Looked up from germline, CDR1 is SGHRS and CDR2 is YFSETQ. The CDR3 region has the DNA TGCGCCAGCAGCTCTAGCGGGGGGGTGAGTCAAGAGACCCAGTACTTC. It codes for CASSSSGGVSQETQYF.

V usage is TRBV10-3 and J usage is TRBJ2-2, with D possibly TRBD1 on 5 matching bases. From germline, CDR1 is ENHRY and CDR2 SYGVKD. V was clipped by 6 bases and J by 3 bases, with 14 bases between them. The CDR3 totals 15 residues. The CDR3 nucleotides are TGTGCCATCAGGGGGCTGGGCGTCGACACCGGGGAGCTGTTTTTT. Translating gives CAIRGLGVDTGELFF.

The CDR3 spells CARVIAGGLNEQFF. The CDR3 DNA follows: TGCGCCAGAGTCATAGCGGGAGGTTTAAATGAGCAGTTCTTC. The genes are TRBV10-1 and TRBJ2-1, with 10 bases that match TRBD2. This CDR3 region has 14 residues. Germline V gene data show CDR1 as WNHNN and CDR2 as SYGVQD (reference sequence). J gave up 7 bases and V 9 bases, and 9 bases lay outside the gene matches.

The chain couples TRBV19 to TRBJ2-3; 7 bases are a match to TRBD2. The V and J ends lost 7 bases and 4 bases, in that order; junction bases with no gene match: 8. Germline V gene sequence: CDR1 LNHDA, CDR2 SQIVND (reference sequence). The CDR3 runs to 14 residues. The CDR3 spells CASIDGRTADTQYF. CDR3 DNA sequence: TGTGCCAGTATTGACGGGAGGACGGCAGATACGCAGTATTTT.

V and J are TRBV4-2 and TRBJ1-1, with a weak D call TRBD1 (6 bases). This CDR3 has 17 amino acids. Per germline, CDR1 LGHNA and CDR2 YNFKEQ. V was pared by 7 bases and J by 1 base, with 22 bases between. DNA for the CDR3: TGTGCCAGCAACGGATTACAGGGAGTTAAAAGGAACACTGAAGCTTTCTTT. It is translated as CASNGLQGVKRNTEAFF.

The V and J genes are TRBV27 and TRBJ2-1, with 14 bases aligning to TRBD2. Germline V gene data show CDR1 as MNHEY and CDR2 as SMNVEV (reference sequence). The CDR3 loop spans 16 amino acids. The ends lost 6 bases at V and 8 bases at J; junction bases unmatched: 9. In DNA form, the CDR3 reads TGTGCCAGCAGACCTGGACTAGCGGGAGGAGACCATGAGCAGTTCTTC. This translates into CASRPGLAGGDHEQFF.

The V and J genes are TRBV5-1 and TRBJ2-3; perhaps TRBD2 as D (6 bases). The germline gives CDR1 SGHRS, CDR2 YFSETQ. The length of the CDR3 is 16 residues. Trimming shortened V by 0 bases and J by 2 bases, and 13 bases separated the two germline ends. In DNA form, the CDR3 reads TGCGCCAGCAGCTTGGGGGGGACTCGGGCCACAGATACGCAGTATTTT. It encodes CASSLGGTRATDTQYF.

The chain carries TRBV5-1 and TRBJ1-4, with D tentatively TRBD1 (5 bases). The V end lost 2 bases, the J end lost 7 bases, and 12 bases lay between the germline ends. The CDR3 is 14 residues long. Germline CDR1 is SGHRS and CDR2 is YFSETQ. CDR3 sequence (DNA): TGCGCCAGCAGCTTCAATCGCGGGGGTGAAAAACTGTTTTTT. Residues: CASSFNRGGEKLFF.

The chain employs TRBV5-8 and TRBJ2-6; D is possibly TRBD2 (6 bases). The CDR3 length is 18 residues. CDR1 and CDR2 from the germline V gene are SGHTS and YDEGEE. V was clipped by 1 base and J by 0 bases, with 14 bases between them. The CDR3 here is CASSLLGGPFSGANVLTF. The CDR3 DNA follows: TGTGCCAGCAGCTTGCTCGGGGGACCGTTCTCTGGGGCCAACGTCCTGACTTTC.

Comment on this clone: An end of the junction does not agree with germline; a read error may underlie this. The rearrangement uses TRBV27 and TRBJ1-1, with D tentatively TRBD1 (6 bases). The CDR3 totals 14 residues. Germline V gene data show CDR1 as MNHEY and CDR2 as SMNVEV (reference sequence). The CDR3 coding sequence is TGTGCCAGCAGTTTATGGCAGGGGTACACTGAAGCTTCCTTT. It is translated as CASSLWQGYTEASF.

The chain uses TRBV6-5 and TRBJ2-2, with 8 bases lining up with TRBD1. Trimming at V came to 0 bases and at J to 4 bases, leaving 1 base not matched to a gene. CDR3 size: 15 residues. Per the germline V gene, CDR1 is MNHEY and CDR2 is SVGAGI. The CDR3 protein is CASSYSTGVTGELFF. CDR3 DNA sequence: TGTGCCAGCAGTTACTCGACAGGGGTCACCGGGGAGCTGTTTTTT.

The rearrangement links TRBV19 to TRBJ2-1; 7 bases match TRBD2. V lost 6 bases, J lost 7 bases, and 18 bases stayed unmatched. Germline CDR1 reads LNHDA; CDR2 reads SQIVND (reference sequence). CDR3 length: 17 residues. The CDR3 is CASSLAPGGSPRNEQFF. CDR3 DNA sequence: TGTGCCAGTAGCCTCGCCCCCGGCGGGAGTCCTAGGAATGAGCAGTTCTTC.

V is TRBV9 and J is TRBJ2-3; TRBD2 matches at 8 bases. The CDR3 length is 16 residues. Germline trimming cut 2 bases from V and 5 bases from J; bases unmatched to any gene: 10. Per the germline V gene, CDR1 is SGDLS and CDR2 is YYNGEE. The DNA of the CDR3 is TGTGCCAGCAGCGTGACATTATCGGGAGGGCAAGATACGCAGTATTTT. It codes for CASSVTLSGGQDTQYF.

There are a few counts of this clone. The CDR3 region has the DNA TGTGCCAGCAGCCCCCTGGGCTCTCCTCATGTTGACACTGAAGCTTTCTTT. Translation: CASSPLGSPHVDTEAFF. The V gene is TRBV13, the J gene TRBJ1-1; D gene ambiguous. The CDR3 spans 17 residues. Trimming left V 5 bases short and J 3 bases short, with 22 bases between. CDR1 and CDR2 from the germline V gene are PRHDT and FYEKMQ (reference sequence). The whole variable domain, filled in from reference TRBV13 and TRBJ1-1, reads AAGVIQSPRHLIKEKRETATLKCYPIPRHDTVYWYQQGPGQDPQFLISFYEKMQSDKGSIPDRFSAQQFSDYHSELNMSSLELGDSALYFCASSPLGSPHVDTEAFFGQGTRLTVV.

The chain has TRBV5-1 and TRBJ2-3, with 8 positions matching TRBD1. The V gene end was trimmed by 4 bases and the J gene end by 1 base; junction bases not matched to a gene: 2. Germline CDR1 is SGHRS and CDR2 is YFSETQ. CDR3 length: 14 amino acids. The CDR3 is CASSRGQGTDTQYF. CDR3 DNA: TGCGCCAGCAGCCGGGGACAGGGCACAGATACGCAGTATTTT.

The CDR3 bases are TGCGCCAGCAGCCCTCGGACACTCAACACTGAAGCTTTCTTT. Its protein product is CASSPRTLNTEAFF. The chain couples TRBV5-1 to TRBJ1-1; TRBD1 might be the D (5 bases). This CDR3 has 14 residues. V dropped 4 bases and J dropped 2 bases, with 12 bases sitting between them. Germline assignment: CDR1 SGHRS and CDR2 YFSETQ.

V and J are TRBV27 and TRBJ2-7; TRBD2 aligns across 8 bases. The germline V gene has CDR1 MNHEY and CDR2 SMNVEV (reference sequence). V lost 5 bases and J lost 2; bases outside the gene matches: 8. This CDR3 is built from 15 residues. CDR3 loop: CASSPATSGAYEQYF. The CDR3 DNA is TGTGCCAGCAGTCCAGCCACTAGCGGAGCCTACGAGCAGTACTTC.

The chain is built from TRBV19 and TRBJ2-1; 11 bases agree with TRBD2. With 1 base clipped from V and 2 bases from J, the junction kept 1 base outside the gene matches. From germline, CDR1 is LNHDA and CDR2 SQIVND (reference sequence). This CDR3 region has 16 residues. CDR3 bases: TGTGCCAGTAGTATAGGACTAGCGGGACCCTACAATGAGCAGTTCTTC. Translating it yields CASSIGLAGPYNEQFF.

The genes are TRBV5-1 and TRBJ1-1, with 8 bases matching TRBD1. The CDR3 has 17 amino acids. The V segment lost 0 bases and the J segment 1 base; nucleotides outside the gene matches: 8. CDR1 SGHRS and CDR2 YFSETQ come from the germline V gene. CDR3 DNA sequence: TGCGCCAGCAGCTTGGTGCCCCAACAGGGGGGGAACACTGAAGCTTTCTTT. Its translation: CASSLVPQQGGNTEAFF.

Points on this clone: Other DNA sequences in the sample encode the same CDR3. The rearrangement joins TRBV27 to TRBJ1-1; no clear D gene. This CDR3 comprises 13 residues. Trimming removed 0 bases from V and 2 bases from J, with 4 bases in between. Germline lookup yields CDR1 MNHEY and CDR2 SMNVEV (reference sequence). Here the CDR3 reads CASSLSANTEAFF. The CDR3 nucleotides are TGTGCCAGCAGTTTATCAGCAAACACTGAAGCTTTCTTT.

Worth noting for this clone: One end of the junction varies from germline; a read error may be responsible. The V gene is TRBV27, the J gene TRBJ1-5, with TRBD1 identical over 9 bases. The CDR3 covers 14 residues. CDR1 is MNHEY and CDR2 is SMNVEV in the germline V gene (reference sequence). The CDR3 is CASGLQGAFQPQHF. CDR3 in DNA: TGTGCCAGCGGTTTACAGGGGGCGTTTCAGCCCCAGCATTTT.